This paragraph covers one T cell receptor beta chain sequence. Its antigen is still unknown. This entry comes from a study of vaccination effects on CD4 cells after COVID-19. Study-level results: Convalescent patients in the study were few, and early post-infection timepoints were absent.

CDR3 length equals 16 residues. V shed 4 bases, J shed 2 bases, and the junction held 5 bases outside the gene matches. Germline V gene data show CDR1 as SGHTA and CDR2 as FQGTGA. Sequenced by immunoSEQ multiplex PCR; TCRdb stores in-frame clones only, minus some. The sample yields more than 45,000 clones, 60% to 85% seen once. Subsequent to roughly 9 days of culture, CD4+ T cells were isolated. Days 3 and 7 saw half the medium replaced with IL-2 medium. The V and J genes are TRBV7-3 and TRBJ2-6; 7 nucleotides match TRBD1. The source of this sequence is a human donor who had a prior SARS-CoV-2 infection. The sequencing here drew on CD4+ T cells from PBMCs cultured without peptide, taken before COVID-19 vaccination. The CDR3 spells CASSWRTGAGANVLTF. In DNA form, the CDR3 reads TGTGCCAGCAGCTGGAGAACAGGGGCTGGGGCCAACGTCCTGACTTTC.